Listed here are 25 T cell receptor beta chains from one sample, sequenced in a study of graft-versus-host responses after intestinal transplantation. For these TCRs, the target antigens are not known. The table came from immunoSEQ multiplex PCR; TCRdb's copy has only in-frame clones and leaves some out. The table has tens of thousands of clones, around 86% seen once. The material was unstimulated CD8+ T cells sorted from spleen or lymph node cells, obtained before transplant. Receptors were obtained from a human donor who was the organ donor for an intestinal transplant.

The J gene is TRBJ2-7, the V gene TRBV5-4; tentative D call: TRBD1 (5 bases). CDR3 length equals 15 residues. V was cut by 4 bases and J by 3 bases, with 17 bases left in between. Germline lookup yields CDR1 SGHNT and CDR2 YYREEE (reference sequence). Written as DNA, the CDR3 is TGTGCCAGCAGCCACAAAGGGGCACCCCTCTACGAGCAGTACTTC. As protein: CASSHKGAPLYEQYF.

This chain links TRBV9 with TRBJ1-2, with TRBD1 matching 10 bases. The CDR3 spans 15 residues. Per germline, CDR1 SGDLS and CDR2 YYNGEE. Trimming at V came to 4 bases and at J to 4 bases, leaving 7 bases not matched to a gene. The CDR3: CASSLNRDRGYGYTF. Here the CDR3 DNA reads TGTGCCAGCAGCCTTAACCGGGACAGGGGCTATGGCTACACCTTC.

J is TRBJ1-1 and V is TRBV9; weak D call: TRBD1 (5 bases). This CDR3 is built from 14 residues. Germline values: CDR1 SGDLS, CDR2 YYNGEE. V was pared by 6 bases and J by 3 bases, with 15 bases between. In DNA form, the CDR3 reads TGTGCCAGCACCATCGGGGGTGCGGACACTGAAGCTTTCTTT. This encodes CASTIGGADTEAFF.

The V call is TRBV4-1, the J call TRBJ2-1; 8 bases line up with TRBD2. V gave up 5 bases and J gave up 5 bases; unmatched junction bases: 8. This CDR3 is 15 amino acids long. The V gene's germline CDR1 is MGHRA and CDR2 YSYEKL. The CDR3 loop reads CASSDNAGGDNEQFF. As DNA, the CDR3 is TGCGCCAGCAGCGACAACGCGGGGGGAGACAATGAGCAGTTCTTC.

The V and J genes are TRBV19 and TRBJ2-4; D possibly uses TRBD1 or TRBD2 (5 bases each). This CDR3 is 14 amino acids long. V shed 5 bases and J shed 5 bases, with 13 bases lying between them. CDR1 LNHDA and CDR2 SQIVND come from the germline V gene (reference sequence). Here the CDR3 DNA reads TGTGCCAGTAGTCACTGGGACGTTGAAAACATTCAGTACTTC. Protein: CASSHWDVENIQYF. The full variable domain, in which reference TRBV19 and TRBJ2-4 provide the parts outside the CDR3, is DGGITQSPKYLFRKEGQNVTLSCEQNLNHDAMYWYRQDPGQGLRLIYYSQIVNDFQKGDIAEGYSVSREKKESFPLTVTSAQKNPTAFYLCASSHWDVENIQYFGAGTRLSVL.

J is TRBJ2-2 and V is TRBV5-1, with D hard to call. The CDR3 loop spans 15 amino acids. Per germline, CDR1 SGHRS and CDR2 YFSETQ. The ends were cut back, 1 base at V and 0 bases at J, with 7 bases in the middle. CDR3 bases: TGCGCCAGCAGCTTGACTTTCTCGAACACCGGGGAGCTGTTTTTT. It codes for CASSLTFSNTGELFF.

The chain recombines TRBV19 with TRBJ1-5; TRBD1 matches at 10 bases. The CDR3 totals 15 residues. From germline, CDR1 is LNHDA and CDR2 SQIVND (reference sequence). The V gene end was trimmed by 7 bases and the J gene end by 4 bases; junction bases not matched to a gene: 7. The chain's CDR3 is CASTPGQGINQPQHF. The CDR3 coding sequence is TGTGCCAGTACCCCGGGACAGGGGATTAATCAGCCCCAGCATTTT.

The CDR3 protein is CASSLPATTEAFF. CDR3 in DNA: TGTGCCAGCAGCTTACCGGCTACCACTGAAGCTTTCTTT. The chain has TRBV7-9 and TRBJ1-1; D not certain. Trimming removed 2 bases from V and 4 bases from J, with 8 bases in between. CDR1 and CDR2 from the germline V gene are SEHNR and FQNEAQ (reference sequence). The CDR3 consists of 13 residues.

A single count supports this clone. The V and J genes are TRBV7-6 and TRBJ2-7; no definite D call. This CDR3 region has 16 residues. CDR1 is SGHVS, CDR2 FNYEAQ, per germline. Between the trimmed V and J ends, which lost 2 bases and 2 bases, there was a span of 16 bases. CDR3 nucleotides: TGTGCCAGCAGCTTATATCGAACTACTACGCCCTACGAGCAGTACTTC. The encoded protein is CASSLYRTTTPYEQYF.

This chain's CDR3 is CAISDGGVNEQFF. CDR3 coding DNA: TGTGCCATCAGTGATGGGGGGGTGAATGAGCAGTTCTTC. V is TRBV10-3 and J is TRBJ2-1, with TRBD2 matching 7 bases. Germline V gives CDR1 ENHRY, CDR2 SYGVKD. V lost 3 bases, J lost 7 bases, and 3 bases stayed unmatched. The CDR3 is 13 amino acids.

The chain carries TRBV5-1 and TRBJ2-7; D might be TRBD2 (6 bases). Germline V lookup: CDR1 SGHRS, CDR2 YFSETQ. The CDR3 sequence is 15 residues long. V was shortened by 4 bases and J by 0 bases, with 14 bases between the two germline ends. CDR3 sequence reads: CASSPGTYASYEQYF. The CDR3 nucleotides are TGCGCCAGCAGCCCCGGGACTTACGCCTCCTACGAGCAGTACTTC.

The table lists this clone with a few counts. The gene calls are TRBV4-1 and TRBJ2-7, with a weak D call TRBD1 (6 bases). CDR1 is MGHRA, CDR2 YSYEKL, per germline. The CDR3 loop spans 12 amino acids. Trimming stripped 4 bases from V and 5 bases from J, with 9 bases between. The CDR3 here is CASSPPGDEQYF. The DNA of the CDR3 is TGCGCCAGCAGCCCTCCAGGGGACGAGCAGTACTTC.

The chain combines TRBV4-2 with TRBJ2-7; a weak D match, TRBD2 (7 bases). The ends were cut back, 4 bases at V and 5 bases at J, with 18 bases in the middle. This CDR3 has 15 residues. CDR1 is LGHNA, CDR2 YNFKEQ, per germline. This chain's CDR3 is CASSLTRGAGDEQYF. CDR3 DNA sequence: TGTGCCAGCAGCCTTACTCGGGGGGCAGGGGACGAGCAGTACTTC.

The chain joins TRBV19 to TRBJ1-1; D may be TRBD1 (5 bases). Germline-derived CDR1 and CDR2 are LNHDA and SQIVND (reference sequence). Trimming removed 6 bases at V and 1 base at J, with 15 bases between. The CDR3 is made up of 15 amino acids. Here the CDR3 DNA reads TGTGCCAGTAGCCCTATCCGGGACGGGAACACTGAAGCTTTCTTT. Translating gives CASSPIRDGNTEAFF.

J is TRBJ2-6 and V is TRBV28; D call uncertain. The CDR3 covers 14 residues. Germline CDR1 MDHEN, CDR2 SYDVKM. V lost 6 bases to trimming and J lost 2 bases, with 8 bases between them. The CDR3: CASSRRPGANVLTF. CDR3 in DNA: TGTGCCAGCAGCCGGCGACCTGGGGCCAACGTCCTGACTTTC.

The CDR3 region is CASSYRFSGVARGELFF. DNA of the CDR3: TGTGCCAGCAGCTATCGATTTAGCGGGGTTGCACGCGGGGAGCTGTTTTTT. This chain links TRBV5-6 with TRBJ2-2; 8 bases match TRBD2. CDR3 length equals 17 residues. V was pared by 3 bases and J by 7 bases, with 14 bases of the junction left unmatched. Germline V lookup: CDR1 SGHDT, CDR2 YYEEEE. The entire variable domain, with the rest obtained from reference TRBV5-6 and TRBJ2-2, is as follows: DAGVTQSPTHLIKTRGQQVTLRCSPKSGHDTVSWYQQALGQGPQFIFQYYEEEERQRGNFPDRFSGHQFPNYSSELNVNALLLGDSALYLCASSYRFSGVARGELFFGEGSRLTVL.

V usage is TRBV7-9 and J usage is TRBJ1-3; perhaps TRBD1 as D (6 bases). Trimming removed 4 bases at V and 7 bases at J, with 20 bases between. Germline V gene data show CDR1 as SEHNR and CDR2 as FQNEAQ (reference sequence). The length of the CDR3 is 16 residues. The CDR3: CASSSFIGGLGNTIYF. The CDR3 DNA reads TGTGCCAGCAGCTCCTTTATTGGGGGCCTTGGGAACACCATATATTTT.

The chain is built from TRBV4-1 and TRBJ1-2; D is uncertain. This CDR3 is built from 13 residues. The V end was cut by 3 bases, the J end by 5 bases, with 10 bases between. Germline CDR1 reads MGHRA; CDR2 reads YSYEKL. In DNA form, the CDR3 reads TGCGCCAGCAGCCAGGCCTCGGGGTATGGCTACACCTTC. It translates to CASSQASGYGYTF.

The rearrangement links TRBV5-1 to TRBJ2-5; 9 nucleotides agree with TRBD2. Germline CDR1 and CDR2: SGHRS and YFSETQ. J gave up 2 bases and V 5 bases, and 16 bases lay outside the gene matches. This CDR3 contains 18 residues. In DNA form, the CDR3 reads TGCGCCAGCAGTAGGTCTAGCGGGGAAGTCTTGGGGCAAGAGACCCAGTACTTC. Amino acids: CASSRSSGEVLGQETQYF. Full variable domain (missing parts from reference TRBV5-1 and TRBJ2-5): KAGVTQTPRYLIKTRGQQVTLSCSPISGHRSVSWYQQTPGQGLQFLFEYFSETQRNKGNFPGRFSGRQFSNSRSEMNVSTLELGDSALYLCASSRSSGEVLGQETQYFGPGTRLLVL.

The V and J genes are TRBV2 and TRBJ1-1; D unresolved. The germline CDR1 and CDR2 sequences are SNHLY and FYNNEI. The CDR3 is 15 residues long. Trimming removed 8 bases at V and 4 bases at J, with 20 bases between. CDR3 bases: TGTGCCAGCTGTTCCTTGTGGCGAGGTAGCACTGAAGCTTTCTTT. It codes for CASCSLWRGSTEAFF.

The chain uses TRBV28 and TRBJ2-3; D gene uncertain. Germline V gene sequence: CDR1 MDHEN, CDR2 SYDVKM. V lost 7 bases to trimming and J lost 6 bases, with 8 bases between them. There are 11 residues in the CDR3. CDR3 loop: CASTPGDTQYF. CDR3 bases: TGTGCCAGCACCCCCGGGGATACGCAGTATTTT.

This chain links TRBV11-2 with TRBJ2-5; possible D gene TRBD2, 5 bases. The CDR3 spans 15 residues. Germline V lookup: CDR1 SGHAT, CDR2 FQNNGV. Trimming left V 2 bases short and J 4 bases short, with 14 bases between. In DNA, the CDR3 is TGTGCCAGCAGCTTACTCCGGGATCTAATAGAGACCCAGTACTTC. Encoded protein: CASSLLRDLIETQYF.

The rearrangement links TRBV2 to TRBJ1-1; no firm D call. CDR3 size: 16 residues. Germline loops: CDR1 SNHLY, CDR2 FYNNEI. Trimming removed 0 bases from V and 1 base from J, with 12 bases in between. CDR3 sequence (DNA): TGTGCCAGCAGTGAAGCGATGAAGAAGACGAACACTGAAGCTTTCTTT. It is translated as CASSEAMKKTNTEAFF.

The table lists this clone with a count of one. V gene TRBV9 combines with J gene TRBJ1-2; D not resolved. The ends were cut back, 0 bases at V and 6 bases at J, with 21 bases in the middle. This CDR3 contains 17 residues. The germline V gene encodes CDR1 SGDLS and CDR2 YYNGEE. The CDR3 region is CASSVGRRPTAGDGYTF. The CDR3, as DNA: TGTGCCAGCAGCGTAGGTAGGAGACCAACTGCGGGTGATGGCTACACCTTC.

The chain couples TRBV27 to TRBJ2-7; TRBD1 matches at 11 bases. This CDR3 comprises 14 residues. Germline loops: CDR1 MNHEY, CDR2 SMNVEV (reference sequence). The V and J ends lost 3 bases and 2 bases, in that order; junction bases with no gene match: 0. The CDR3 DNA follows: TGTGCCAGCAGTTTGGGACAGGGGGCCTACGAGCAGTACTTC. Amino acids: CASSLGQGAYEQYF.